This TCR beta chain was recovered during a study of cytomegalovirus exposure and HLA in healthy donors. Study-level points and caveats: As a later analysis showed, a missense DCLRE1C variant was linked to trimming of TCR beta V- and J-genes. Listed as cytomegalovirus-associated were roughly 180 TCR beta chains. Most TCR beta V segments were productive about 90% or about 30% of the time in an earlier analysis.

PCR involved 60 Vbeta and 13 Jbeta primers. Sequencing used immunoSEQ multiplex PCR; TCRdb keeps in-frame clones, though not all of them. The data contain some 130,000 clones, about 82% of them seen just once; the ten biggest clones take up approximately 4.3%. J gave up 6 bases and V 2 bases, and 4 bases lay outside the gene matches. Germline CDR1 and CDR2: SNHLY and FYNNEI. CDR3 length: 14 residues. In the case of this clone: Its antigen remains unknown.

The chain employs TRBV2 and TRBJ1-5; TRBD1 aligns across 7 bases. This receptor was identified in a man aged 25-45 years in good health. The sequenced sample consisted of PBMCs. The CDR3 nucleotides read TGTGCCAGCAGTGAACGACAGGGCCCTCAGCCCCAGCATTTT. This sequence encodes CASSERQGPQPQHF.